The 8 T cell receptor beta chains below all came from one sample that was sequenced in a study of neurological immune-mediated disorders. One entry per CDR3 protein results from TCRdb running MiXCR on the 5' RACE reads. The sample has under 20,000 distinct CDR3 sequences; about 2.8% are singletons. Source material: PBMCs. The receptors come from a woman aged 18-29 years with multiple sclerosis.

There are many counts of this clonotype. The chain uses TRBV12-3 or TRBV12-4 and TRBJ1-2, with D unclear. The CDR3 length is 13 residues. V lost 4 bases and J lost 5, with 11 bases in between. The CDR3 sequence: CASSYSGEYGYTF. CDR3 coding DNA: TGTGCCAGCAGTTACTCTGGCGAGTATGGCTACACCTTC.

The sample holds many counts of this clonotype. The J gene is TRBJ1-2, the V gene TRBV5-8, with 9 bases lining up with TRBD1. The CDR3 covers 14 residues. Germline trimming cut 4 bases from V and 8 bases from J; bases unmatched to any gene: 9. Germline-derived CDR1 and CDR2 are SGHTS and YDEGEE. Written as DNA, the CDR3 is TGTGCCAGCAGCCGGACAGGGGCCGCGGGGGGCTACACCTTC. Translated: CASSRTGAAGGYTF.

The table lists this clonotype with many counts. The rearrangement joins TRBV2 to TRBJ1-5, with D unresolved. Between the trimmed V and J ends, which lost 6 bases and 7 bases, there was a span of 13 bases. CDR3 length: 13 residues. The germline V gene has CDR1 SNHLY and CDR2 FYNNEI. The CDR3 loop is CASSHRVGQPQHF. Here the CDR3 DNA reads TGTGCCAGCAGCCACCGGGTAGGGCAGCCCCAGCATTTT.

The sample holds many counts of this clonotype. This rearrangement joins TRBV20-1 to TRBJ2-3; D might be TRBD2 (5 bases). In germline, CDR1 is DFQATT, CDR2 SNEGSKA (reference sequence). This CDR3 comprises 15 residues. V was shortened by 1 base and J by 0 bases, with 11 bases between the two germline ends. In DNA, the CDR3 is TGCAGTGCTAGAGCGTTAGCGCCTAGCACAGATACGCAGTATTTT. Its translation is CSARALAPSTDTQYF.

This clonotype was picked up many times. The V gene is TRBV6-2 or TRBV6-3, the J gene TRBJ2-1; 12 nucleotides align to TRBD2. J gave up 9 bases and V 6 bases, and 9 bases lay outside the gene matches. The CDR3 loop spans 15 amino acids. The germline V gene has CDR1 MNHEY and CDR2 SVGEGT. CDR3 nucleotides: TGTGCCAGCAGCCTAGCGGGAGGGCCGCTGGGTGAGCAGTTCTTC. It encodes CASSLAGGPLGEQFF.

By share of the sample, this clonotype is medium-sized. The chain uses TRBV18 and TRBJ2-3; 7 bases are shared with TRBD2. The CDR3 loop spans 16 amino acids. V lost 0 bases to trimming and J lost 0 bases; unmatched junction nucleotides: 3. Germline assignment: CDR1 KGHSH and CDR2 LQKENI. CDR3 in amino acids: CASSPPSGVSTDTQYF. The CDR3, as DNA: TGTGCCAGCTCACCACCCAGCGGGGTGAGCACAGATACGCAGTATTTT.

This clonotype came up many times. The chain is built from TRBV20-1 and TRBJ2-3; 7 bases line up with TRBD1. The V gene end was trimmed by 5 bases and the J gene end by 3 bases; junction bases not matched to a gene: 11. This CDR3 has 15 amino acids. CDR1 is DFQATT, CDR2 SNEGSKA, per germline (reference sequence). Written as DNA, the CDR3 is TGCAGTGCTGATAGACAGGGTAAACGAACAGATACGCAGTATTTT. This gives the protein CSADRQGKRTDTQYF.

This clonotype has a handful of counts. The genes are TRBV5-1 and TRBJ1-1; D not certain. There are 13 residues in the CDR3. V dropped 4 bases and J dropped 0 bases, with 7 bases sitting between them. Per germline, CDR1 SGHRS and CDR2 YFSETQ. The CDR3 region has the DNA TGCGCCAGCAGCGAAGGGATGAACACTGAAGCTTTCTTT. Amino acid sequence: CASSEGMNTEAFF.